These T cell receptor beta chains were read from a single sample in a study of CD8+CD57+ T cells in acquired aplastic anemia. A single record per CDR3 protein comes from TCRdb applying MiXCR to the reads. The table records a few hundred thousand distinct CDR3 sequences, roughly 34% of them present only once. Sequencing was performed on sorted CD4+, CD8+, or CD8+CD57+ T cells (not recorded which) from PBMCs. Every receptor here comes from a human donor with aplastic anemia. Each CDR3 is given with its conserved first and last residue. Each record gives: CDR3 protein, clone size, V gene, CDR3 length. A row's size may be missing; if present it is once, few, many or a size class.

CDR3: CATSKPGGGSRLYEQYF
size: -
V: TRBV15
length: 17

CDR3: CASSHGTRGGETQYF
size: few
V: TRBV7-9
length: 15

CDR3: CSVRDSSSYEQYF
size: many
V: TRBV29-1
length: 13

CDR3: CSATSVAEVSTDTQYF
size: -
V: TRBV29-1
length: 16

CDR3: CASSPPPPLHF
size: -
V: TRBV28
length: 11

CDR3: CASSLALAGGTHTDTQYF
size: few
V: TRBV11-1
length: 18

CDR3: CASSYSMRVNTEAFF
size: few
V: TRBV6-5
length: 15

CDR3: CSVALLARAYEQYF
size: -
V: TRBV29-1
length: 14

CDR3: CSAREAGLQPQHF
size: many
V: TRBV20-1
length: 13

CDR3: CASSEVGYEQYF
size: many
V: TRBV6-1
length: 12

CDR3: CASSPSSGGIGETQYF
size: -
V: TRBV5-1
length: 16

CDR3: CATSGGHPRQLSYGYTF
size: few
V: TRBV24-1
length: 17

CDR3: CASSFRQGNRNSPLHF
size: many
V: TRBV2
length: 16

CDR3: CSPFRRDSGNTIYF
size: many
V: TRBV20-1
length: 14

CDR3: CASSAVNYPEAFF
size: many
V: TRBV19
length: 13

CDR3: CASSEQGRQPQHF
size: many
V: TRBV2
length: 13

CDR3: CASSLGQHTGELFF
size: few
V: TRBV7-2
length: 14

CDR3: CASSLGTVSGYTF
size: many
V: TRBV7-9
length: 13

CDR3: CASRDRDRENQPQHF
size: few
V: TRBV5-5
length: 15

CDR3: CSGGANQPQHF
size: many
V: TRBV20-1
length: 11

CDR3: CASSFGLQKVGHSNQPQHF
size: few
V: TRBV5-6
length: 19

CDR3: CARESRGHTGELFF
size: many
V: TRBV2
length: 14

CDR3: CASSLAGGSDTQYF
size: -
V: TRBV7-3
length: 14

CDR3: CASSMGLFYEQYF
size: few
V: TRBV7-9
length: 13

CDR3: CASRQGRGYTDTQYF
size: -
V: TRBV28
length: 15

CDR3: CAWSKGTGKGCTF
size: -
V: TRBV30
length: 13

CDR3: CASNPDREYNEQFF
size: few
V: TRBV7-4
length: 14

CDR3: CASRRDRDSTAFF
size: many
V: TRBV5-1
length: 13

CDR3: CASRKGPSGSLNIQYF
size: few
V: TRBV2
length: 16

CDR3: CSVALAGPQETQYF
size: many
V: TRBV29-1
length: 14

CDR3: CASSPEGGGIGTGELFF
size: few
V: TRBV2
length: 17

CDR3: CSVEVQFPYEQYF
size: -
V: TRBV29-1
length: 13

CDR3: CASSFLWTASGYTF
size: -
V: TRBV7-2
length: 14

CDR3: CASSTGQGKWHEQYF
size: -
V: TRBV5-6
length: 15

CDR3: CAISRVGDSNTEAFF
size: -
V: TRBV10-3
length: 15

CDR3: CASSLGTGRAGYTF
size: -
V: TRBV7-2
length: 14

CDR3: CSARVRTGEFYNEQFF
size: -
V: TRBV20-1
length: 16

CDR3: CASSSKRGGQNEQFF
size: few
V: TRBV19
length: 15

CDR3: CASSGGTANTEAFF
size: -
V: TRBV3-1
length: 14